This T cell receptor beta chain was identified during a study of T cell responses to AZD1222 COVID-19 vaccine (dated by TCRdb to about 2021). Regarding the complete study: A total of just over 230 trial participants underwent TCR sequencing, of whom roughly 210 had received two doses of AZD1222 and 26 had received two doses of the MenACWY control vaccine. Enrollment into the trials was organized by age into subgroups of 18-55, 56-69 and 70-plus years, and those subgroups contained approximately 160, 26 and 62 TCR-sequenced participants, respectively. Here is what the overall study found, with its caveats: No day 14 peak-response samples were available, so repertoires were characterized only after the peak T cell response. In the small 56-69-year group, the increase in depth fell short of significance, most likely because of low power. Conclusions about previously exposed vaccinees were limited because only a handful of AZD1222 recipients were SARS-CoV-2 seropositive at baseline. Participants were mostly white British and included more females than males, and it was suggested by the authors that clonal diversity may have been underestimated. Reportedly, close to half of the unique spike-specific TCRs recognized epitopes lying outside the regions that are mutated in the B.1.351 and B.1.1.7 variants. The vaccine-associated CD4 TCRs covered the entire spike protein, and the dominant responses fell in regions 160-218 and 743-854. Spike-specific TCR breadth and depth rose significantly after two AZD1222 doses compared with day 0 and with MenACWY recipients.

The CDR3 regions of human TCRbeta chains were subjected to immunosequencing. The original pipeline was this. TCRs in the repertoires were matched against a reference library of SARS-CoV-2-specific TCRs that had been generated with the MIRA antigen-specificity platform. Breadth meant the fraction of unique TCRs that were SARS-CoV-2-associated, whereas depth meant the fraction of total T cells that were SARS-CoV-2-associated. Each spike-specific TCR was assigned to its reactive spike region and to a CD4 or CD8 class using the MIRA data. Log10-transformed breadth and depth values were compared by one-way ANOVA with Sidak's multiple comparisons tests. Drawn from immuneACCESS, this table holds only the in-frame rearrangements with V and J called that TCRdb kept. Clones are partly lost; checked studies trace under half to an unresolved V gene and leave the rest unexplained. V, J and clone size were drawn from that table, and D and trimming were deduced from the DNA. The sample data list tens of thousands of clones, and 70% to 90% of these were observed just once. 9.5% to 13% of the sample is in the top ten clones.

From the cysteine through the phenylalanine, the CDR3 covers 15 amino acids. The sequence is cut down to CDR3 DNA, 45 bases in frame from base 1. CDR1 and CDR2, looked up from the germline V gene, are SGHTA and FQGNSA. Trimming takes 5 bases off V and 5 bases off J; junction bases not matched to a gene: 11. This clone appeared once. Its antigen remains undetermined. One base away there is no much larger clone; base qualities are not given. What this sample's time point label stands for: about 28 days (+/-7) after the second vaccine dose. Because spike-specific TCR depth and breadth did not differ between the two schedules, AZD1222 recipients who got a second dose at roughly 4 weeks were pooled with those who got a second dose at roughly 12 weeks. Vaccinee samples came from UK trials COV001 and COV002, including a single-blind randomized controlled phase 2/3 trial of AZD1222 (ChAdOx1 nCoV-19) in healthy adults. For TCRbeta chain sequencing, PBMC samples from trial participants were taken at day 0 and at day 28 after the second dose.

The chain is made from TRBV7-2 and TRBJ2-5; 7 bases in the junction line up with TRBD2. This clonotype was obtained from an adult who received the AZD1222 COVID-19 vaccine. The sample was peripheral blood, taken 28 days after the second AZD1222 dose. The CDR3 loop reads CASSPGGSWGETQYF. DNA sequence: TGTGCCAGCAGCCCGGGAGGTAGCTGGGGTGAGACCCAGTACTTC. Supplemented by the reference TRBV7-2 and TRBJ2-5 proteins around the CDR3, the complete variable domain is GAGVSQSPSNKVTEKGKDVELRCDPISGHTALYWYRQSLGQGLEFLIYFQGNSAPDKSGLPSDRFSAERTGGSVSTLTIQRTQQEDSAVYLCASSPGGSWGETQYFGPGTRLLVL.